The 14 T cell receptor beta chains below were found in one sample sequenced in a study of CD8+ T cells in alopecia areata. RNA extraction and reverse transcription yielded cDNA as sequencing template. Measured with immunoSEQ multiplex PCR; TCRdb has only the in-frame clones, and not every one. The sample contains 190,000 or so clones, around 50% of which appear only once. The treatment denotes: oral pan-JAK inhibitor, 5-10 mg twice daily. Sample: CD8+ T cells sorted from blood, taken at week 24, from a patient treated with tofacitinib. The origin of the receptors is a human donor with alopecia areata.

The V and J genes are TRBV7-9 and TRBJ1-2; the D gene is possibly TRBD1 (5 bases). The CDR3 totals 14 residues. V was clipped by 5 bases and J by 3 bases, with 13 bases between them. CDR1 is SEHNR and CDR2 is FQNEAQ in the germline V gene (reference sequence). DNA for the CDR3: TGTGCCAGCAGCCTTCAGGGAAGGTACTATGGCTACACCTTC. Its protein product is CASSLQGRYYGYTF.

This clone was seen only a few times. J is TRBJ2-7 and V is TRBV7-2; 9 bases line up with TRBD2. Germline V CDR1 and CDR2: SGHTA, FQGNSA. The CDR3 sequence is 15 residues long. The ends lost 3 bases at V and 4 bases at J; junction bases unmatched: 7. The CDR3 coding sequence is TGTGCCAGCAGCTTGGGCGGGGGGGCCGGTTACGAGCAGTACTTC. Translation gives CASSLGGGAGYEQYF.

This clone occurred a few times. This chain connects TRBV5-4 to TRBJ2-1; D unresolved. The CDR3 consists of 13 residues. Germline V gives CDR1 SGHNT, CDR2 YYREEE (reference sequence). The V gene lost 2 bases and the J gene lost 5 bases, with 8 bases spanning the gap. CDR3 residues: CASSFGSNNEQFF. The DNA of the CDR3 is TGTGCCAGCAGCTTCGGGTCAAACAATGAGCAGTTCTTC.

In its sample, this clone was seen a few times. V is TRBV27 and J is TRBJ2-7; possibly TRBD1 for D (5 bases). Trimming removed 8 bases at V and 1 base at J, with 24 bases between. CDR3 size: 17 residues. Germline loops: CDR1 MNHEY, CDR2 SMNVEV (reference sequence). CDR3 DNA sequence: TGTGCCAGCTCTCGTCATCCGGTGCCAGGGCGGTCCTACGAGCAGTACTTC. Translating gives CASSRHPVPGRSYEQYF.

CDR3 sequence reads: CASSILADSYNEQFF. The CDR3 nucleotides read TGTGCCAGCAGTATCCTAGCGGACTCCTACAATGAGCAGTTCTTC. The gene calls are TRBV6-5 and TRBJ2-1; 7 bases agree with TRBD2. CDR3 length: 15 residues. V dropped 5 bases and J dropped 0; count of bases not matched to a gene: 4. Germline CDR1 MNHEY, CDR2 SVGAGI.

The genes are TRBV29-1 and TRBJ2-1, with 7 positions matching TRBD2. CDR1 is SQVTM and CDR2 is ANQGSEA in the germline V gene. V was pared by 1 base and J by 4 bases, with 7 bases of the junction left unmatched. This CDR3 contains 15 residues. CDR3 bases: TGCAGCGTTGAAGCCGCTGGCGGGAGATACAATGAGCAGTTCTTC. Protein product: CSVEAAGGRYNEQFF.

The chain uses TRBV15 and TRBJ2-2; TRBD1 matches 7 bases. Germline CDR1 LNHNV, CDR2 YYDKDF (reference sequence). J was trimmed by 1 base and V by 5 bases; bases with no gene match: 4. The CDR3 consists of 15 residues. The DNA for the CDR3 is TGTGCCACCAGCGTCCGGGACAGGAACACCGGGGAGCTGTTTTTT. As protein: CATSVRDRNTGELFF. The whole variable domain, remainder taken from reference TRBV15 and TRBJ2-2, is DAMVIQNPRYQVTQFGKPVTLSCSQTLNHNVMYWYQQKSSQAPKLLFHYYDKDFNNEADTPDNFQSRRPNTSFCFLDIRSPGLGDTAMYLCATSVRDRNTGELFFGEGSRLTVL.

The chain is built from TRBV9 and TRBJ2-5; no clear D. CDR3 size: 14 residues. The germline CDR1 and CDR2 sequences are SGDLS and YYNGEE. Between the trimmed V and J ends, which lost 0 bases and 2 bases, there was a span of 8 bases. CDR3 sequence: CASSVVAEQETQYF. The CDR3 nucleotides are TGTGCCAGCAGCGTAGTCGCGGAACAAGAGACCCAGTACTTC.

The chain couples TRBV6-6 to TRBJ2-7; D gene unclear. Germline V gene lookup returns CDR1 MNHNY and CDR2 SVGAGI (reference sequence). V shed 7 bases and J shed 1 base, with 17 bases lying between them. The CDR3 has 15 amino acids. The CDR3 bases are TGTGCCAGCACCTTACGGCCGGGCAGTTCCTACGAGCAGTACTTC. It codes for CASTLRPGSSYEQYF.

This chain uses TRBV27 with TRBJ2-1; D possibly corresponds to TRBD1 (5 bases). Germline V gives CDR1 MNHEY, CDR2 SMNVEV (reference sequence). The CDR3 has 14 amino acids. V dropped 5 bases and J dropped 6 bases, with 14 bases sitting between them. In DNA form, the CDR3 reads TGTGCCAGCAGTCTAGATGACAGTTCCAATGAGCAGTTCTTC. The encoded protein is CASSLDDSSNEQFF.

The CDR3 sequence: CASSGGTGGYQETQYF. CDR3 DNA: TGCGCCAGCAGCGGAGGGACCGGGGGGTACCAAGAGACCCAGTACTTC. V is TRBV5-1 and J is TRBJ2-5; 7 bases match TRBD2. Germline CDR1 SGHRS, CDR2 YFSETQ. V lost 4 bases to trimming and J lost 0 bases; unmatched junction nucleotides: 9. The CDR3 is 16 residues long.

V usage is TRBV19 and J usage is TRBJ2-3; a possible D gene is TRBD2 (6 bases). V gave up 11 bases and J gave up 6 bases, with 18 bases separating them. The CDR3 extends over 13 amino acids. Per germline, CDR1 LNHDA and CDR2 SQIVND (reference sequence). CDR3 DNA: TGTGCCGGGTCGGAGCGGGTCGGGGATACGCAGTATTTT. Its translation is CAGSERVGDTQYF.

The CDR3 DNA is TGTGCCAGCAGTTACCAGGGGAACGGCTACACCTTC. This gives the protein CASSYQGNGYTF. The chain links TRBV6-5 to TRBJ1-2, with D perhaps matching TRBD1 (6 bases). The V end lost 2 bases, the J end lost 8 bases, and 9 bases lay between the germline ends. Germline values: CDR1 MNHEY, CDR2 SVGAGI. This CDR3 contains 12 residues.

The V and J genes are TRBV5-4 and TRBJ1-6, with 9 bases aligning to TRBD1. V trimming: 4 bases; J trimming: 1 base; junction bases outside the gene matches: 6. Germline CDR1 and CDR2: SGHNT and YYREEE (reference sequence). The CDR3 totals 17 residues. The CDR3 nucleotides read TGTGCCAGCAGCGGCCCGGGACAGGGTTCCTATAATTCACCCCTCCACTTT. Its protein product is CASSGPGQGSYNSPLHF.